This is a list of T cell receptor beta chains from one sample in a study of HIV-infected patients and healthy controls. MiXCR was run by TCRdb on the 5' RACE reads, yielding one entry per CDR3 protein. The sample includes over 8,000 distinct CDR3 sequences, more than 9% of them seen just once. The sample here was blood, taken before antiretroviral therapy. The receptors stem from an adult with HIV infection. Each CDR3 is given with its conserved first and last residue. D genes are given only for firm matches. For some rows the clone size is stated as once, few or many, or as a class when expanded; others skip it.

D gene | J gene | CDR3 length | clone size | V gene | CDR3 DNA | CDR3 protein
- | TRBJ2-3 | 15 | few | TRBV6-1 | TGTGCCAGCAGTGAAGCTTCGGGGTTCACAGATACGCAGTATTTT | CASSEASGFTDTQYF
TRBD1 | TRBJ1-6 | 14 | many | TRBV7-9 | TGTGCCAGCAGCCAGGGACAGACAAATTCACCCCTCCACTTT | CASSQGQTNSPLHF
TRBD2 | TRBJ2-7 | 13 | - | TRBV2 | TGTGCCAGCGGCCGCGACCCGGGGGGGGTGCAGTACTTC | CASGRDPGGVQYF
TRBD1 | TRBJ1-2 | 14 | many | TRBV28 | TGTGCCAGCAGTTATGGACAGGGCCGCTATGGCTACACCTTC | CASSYGQGRYGYTF
TRBD2 | TRBJ2-5 | 17 | many | TRBV19 | TGTGCCAGTAGTTCCCGGACTAGCGGGAGGAACCAAGAGACCCAGTACTTC | CASSSRTSGRNQETQYF
- | TRBJ2-3 | 20 | few | TRBV28 | TGTGCCAGCAGTTTATTCTACAGGGTTTTCTCAAATACTAGCACAGATACGCAGTATTTT | CASSLFYRVFSNTSTDTQYF
- | TRBJ1-1 | 12 | many | TRBV3-1 | TGTGCCAGCAGCCAAGGGGGGCGAGAAGCTTTCTTT | CASSQGGREAFF
- | TRBJ2-3 | 14 | medium-sized | TRBV4-3 | TGCGCCAGCAGCCAGGGGGATAGGCGAGATACGCAGTATTTT | CASSQGDRRDTQYF
TRBD1 | TRBJ1-5 | 15 | medium-sized | TRBV6-5 | TGTGCCAGCAGTCGTACAGGGGGCTCTAGTCAGCCCCAGCATTTT | CASSRTGGSSQPQHF
- | TRBJ1-1 | 13 | many | TRBV5-1 | TGCGCCAGCAGTTTCGAGATGAACACTGAAGCTTTCTTT | CASSFEMNTEAFF
- | TRBJ1-1 | 14 | - | TRBV6-5 | TGTGCCAGCAGTTACTCGCGGGAGCGGATTGAAGCTTTCTTT | CASSYSRERIEAFF
- | TRBJ2-3 | 16 | - | TRBV4-1 | TGCGCCAGCAGCCAAGCAGGCAGTACTAGCACAGATACGCAGTATTTT | CASSQAGSTSTDTQYF